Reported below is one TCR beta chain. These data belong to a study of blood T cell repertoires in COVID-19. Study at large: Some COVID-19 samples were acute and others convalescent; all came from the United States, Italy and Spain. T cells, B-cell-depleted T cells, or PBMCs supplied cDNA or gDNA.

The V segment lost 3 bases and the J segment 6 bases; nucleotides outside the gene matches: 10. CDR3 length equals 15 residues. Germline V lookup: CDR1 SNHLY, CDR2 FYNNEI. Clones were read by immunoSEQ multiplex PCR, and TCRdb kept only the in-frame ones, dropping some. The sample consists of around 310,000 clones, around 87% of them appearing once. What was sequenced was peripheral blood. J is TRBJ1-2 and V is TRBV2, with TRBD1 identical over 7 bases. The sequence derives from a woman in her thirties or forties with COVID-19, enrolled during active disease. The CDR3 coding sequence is TGTGCCAGCAGTGACGGGGACAGCCCCAGGGATGGCTACACCTTC. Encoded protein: CASSDGDSPRDGYTF.